Each of the 25 T cell receptor beta chains below was sequenced from the same sample in a study of identical twins. TCRdb processed the 5' RACE reads anew with MiXCR; each CDR3 protein has one entry. The data show approximately 1.8 million distinct CDR3 sequences, about 32% seen once. Sequencing input: cord blood. Source of these receptors: a newborn girl in good health.

This clonotype was detected only a few times. The chain uses TRBV11-2 and TRBJ2-5, with no clear D. In germline, CDR1 is SGHAT, CDR2 FQNNGV. V was trimmed by 5 bases and J by 4 bases, leaving 11 bases between them. The CDR3 is made up of 13 amino acids. The CDR3 DNA is TGTGCCAGCAGCCCCAGTCTAGTAGAGACCCAGTACTTC. Its protein is CASSPSLVETQYF.

The chain recombines TRBV2 with TRBJ2-7, with D possibly matching TRBD1 (5 bases). Trimming shortened V by 4 bases and J by 5 bases, and 15 bases separated the two germline ends. There are 14 residues in the CDR3. Germline V gene sequence: CDR1 SNHLY, CDR2 FYNNEI. The CDR3 spells CASSGDRGYHEQYF. The CDR3 DNA follows: TGTGCCAGCAGTGGAGATAGGGGCTACCACGAGCAGTACTTC.

This clonotype was counted between two and nine times. This chain connects TRBV4-2 to TRBJ2-3, with D unclear. The V gene's germline CDR1 is LGHNA and CDR2 YNFKEQ. Trimming left V 2 bases short and J 1 base short, with 10 bases between. The CDR3 totals 15 residues. The CDR3 protein is CASSQRKDGTDTQYF. Here the CDR3 DNA reads TGTGCCAGCAGCCAACGAAAGGACGGCACAGATACGCAGTATTTT.

This clonotype appeared once. This chain joins TRBV4-2 and TRBJ1-3; maybe TRBD1 (5 bases). Trimming stripped 4 bases from V and 1 base from J, with 14 bases between. The germline V gene has CDR1 LGHNA and CDR2 YNFKEQ. This CDR3 has 16 amino acids. This chain's CDR3 is CASSPRSGESGNTIYF. For the CDR3, the DNA is TGTGCCAGCAGCCCGCGATCGGGGGAGTCTGGAAACACCATATATTTT.

V gene TRBV7-9 combines with J gene TRBJ2-1, with TRBD2 matching over 14 bases. The CDR3 runs 17 residues. Germline lookup yields CDR1 SEHNR and CDR2 FQNEAQ (reference sequence). The V segment lost 1 base and the J segment 5 bases; nucleotides outside the gene matches: 4. CDR3 sequence reads: CASSLGLGLAGDNEQFF. The CDR3 DNA reads as TGTGCCAGCAGCTTAGGCCTGGGACTAGCGGGAGACAATGAGCAGTTCTTC.

This chain connects TRBV6-5 to TRBJ1-2; D is perhaps TRBD1 (6 bases). The CDR3 has 11 amino acids. Trimming shortened V by 4 bases and J by 8 bases, and 8 bases separated the two germline ends. The germline gives CDR1 MNHEY, CDR2 SVGAGI. The CDR3 region is CASSWQGGYTF. CDR3 bases: TGTGCCAGCAGTTGGCAGGGGGGCTACACCTTC.

This sequence joins TRBV29-1 and TRBJ1-1, with D tentatively TRBD1 (5 bases). V gave up 8 bases and J gave up 3 bases, with 7 bases separating them. Per germline, CDR1 SQVTM and CDR2 ANQGSEA. CDR3 size: 10 residues. CDR3 protein: CSTRDTEAFF. The CDR3 nucleotides are TGCAGCACCAGGGACACTGAAGCTTTCTTT.

This clonotype showed up many times. The V gene is TRBV14, the J gene TRBJ2-3; D is unclear. The CDR3 sequence is 12 residues long. From germline, CDR1 is SGHDN and CDR2 FVKESK. V gave up 0 bases and J gave up 7 bases, with 5 bases separating them. The CDR3: CASSQEGYTQYF. CDR3 bases: TGTGCCAGCAGCCAAGAAGGATATACGCAGTATTTT.

V usage is TRBV19 and J usage is TRBJ2-5; D not resolved. In germline, CDR1 is LNHDA, CDR2 SQIVND (reference sequence). The CDR3 runs to 12 residues. V was trimmed by 5 bases and J by 11 bases, leaving 15 bases between them. For the CDR3, the DNA is TGTGCCAGTAGTTACCTTAGTAATGAGCAGTACTTC. It encodes CASSYLSNEQYF.

This clonotype was detected only a few times. The chain recombines TRBV5-1 with TRBJ2-3; D may be TRBD2 (6 bases). V lost 0 bases and J 1 base, leaving 9 bases between the germline ends. The CDR3 has 15 amino acids. Germline V gene sequence: CDR1 SGHRS, CDR2 YFSETQ. The CDR3 region is CASSLGREGTDTQYF. The CDR3 coding sequence is TGCGCCAGCAGCTTGGGGAGGGAAGGCACAGATACGCAGTATTTT.

This clonotype came up a few times. This sequence joins TRBV25-1 and TRBJ2-5; possibly TRBD1 for D (5 bases). V was trimmed by 1 base and J by 3 bases, leaving 24 bases between them. In germline, CDR1 is MGHDK, CDR2 SYGVNS. The CDR3 totals 19 residues. CDR3: CASSESPSRVQGREETQYF. The CDR3 DNA follows: TGTGCCAGCAGTGAATCCCCGTCACGAGTTCAGGGAAGGGAAGAGACCCAGTACTTC.

V usage is TRBV29-1 and J usage is TRBJ2-1, with a weak D call TRBD1 (5 bases). The germline V gene has CDR1 SQVTM and CDR2 ANQGSEA. Trimming removed 0 bases at V and 2 bases at J, with 11 bases between. CDR3 length: 15 amino acids. The CDR3 bases are TGCAGCGTTGAAGATCTTGGCAGGGCCTACAATGAGCAGTTCTTC. Translating gives CSVEDLGRAYNEQFF.

This chain connects TRBV28 to TRBJ2-1; D uncertain. Germline V gene lookup returns CDR1 MDHEN and CDR2 SYDVKM. The length of the CDR3 is 15 residues. The germline V and J ends were trimmed by 4 bases and 0 bases, with 10 bases remaining between them. The CDR3, as DNA: TGTGCCAGCAGTTCGGGTTTTAGCTCCTACAATGAGCAGTTCTTC. Translating it yields CASSSGFSSYNEQFF.

The V and J genes are TRBV4-1 and TRBJ1-5, with D maybe TRBD1 (5 bases). CDR1 is MGHRA and CDR2 is YSYEKL in the germline V gene. With 2 bases removed from V and 0 bases from J, the gap between germline ends came to 8 bases. This CDR3 is built from 15 residues. The CDR3 DNA is TGCGCCAGCAGCCAATCGACAGCTAGCAATCAGCCCCAGCATTTT. Its protein is CASSQSTASNQPQHF.

The rearrangement joins TRBV20-1 to TRBJ2-3; D gene unclear. V lost 0 bases and J 1 base, leaving 11 bases between the germline ends. The CDR3 runs to 15 residues. Germline V gene sequence: CDR1 DFQATT, CDR2 SNEGSKA (reference sequence). The CDR3 loop reads CSARDAVHGTDTQYF. The CDR3 coding sequence is TGCAGTGCTAGAGATGCGGTCCATGGCACAGATACGCAGTATTTT.

The chain carries TRBV25-1 and TRBJ2-1; D is unresolved. Germline V gene sequence: CDR1 MGHDK, CDR2 SYGVNS. The CDR3 is made up of 13 amino acids. V lost 3 bases, J lost 7 bases, and 10 bases lay in between. The DNA of the CDR3 is TGTGCCAGCAGTGACAAGGAAGGGAATGAGCAGTTCTTC. Translating it yields CASSDKEGNEQFF.

This chain connects TRBV4-1 to TRBJ2-3; D may correspond to TRBD1 or TRBD2 (5 bases each). The germline CDR1 and CDR2 sequences are MGHRA and YSYEKL. Trimming removed 6 bases from V and 7 bases from J, with 17 bases in between. This CDR3 is 14 amino acids long. The CDR3 here is CASSHRDRPYTQYF. CDR3 DNA: TGCGCCAGCAGTCATCGGGACCGCCCCTATACGCAGTATTTT.

The chain recombines TRBV28 with TRBJ2-2; D may match TRBD1 or TRBD2 (5 bases each). V gave up 6 bases and J gave up 2 bases, with 13 bases separating them. The CDR3 is 15 amino acids. Germline V CDR1 and CDR2: MDHEN, SYDVKM. The CDR3 DNA reads as TGTGCCAGCAGGCCGCCGGGACGCAACACCGGGGAGCTGTTTTTT. This sequence encodes CASRPPGRNTGELFF. Full variable domain (rest looked up from reference TRBV28 and TRBJ2-2): DVKVTQSSRYLVKRTGEKVFLECVQDMDHENMFWYRQDPGLGLRLIYFSYDVKMKEKGDIPEGYSVSREKKERFSLILESASTNQTSMYLCASRPPGRNTGELFFGEGSRLTVL.

This chain joins TRBV20-1 and TRBJ2-1; D is unresolved. Germline CDR1 and CDR2: DFQATT and SNEGSKA (reference sequence). V was cut by 0 bases and J by 6 bases, with 12 bases left in between. CDR3 length: 14 residues. The CDR3: CSARDLRLINEQFF. CDR3 bases: TGCAGTGCTAGAGATCTCAGGCTGATCAATGAGCAGTTCTTC.

In this sample, this clonotype turned up a few times. The junction differs from germline at one of its ends, possibly a read error. The chain joins TRBV20-1 to TRBJ2-3; D is perhaps TRBD1 (5 bases). Per germline, CDR1 DFQATT and CDR2 SNEGSKA (reference sequence). The CDR3 sequence is 12 residues long. The CDR3 protein is CSAGLDTYTQYF. CDR3 bases: TGCAGTGCAGGGCTGGACACATATACGCAGTATTTT.

This clonotype was seen more than once but under ten times. The J gene is TRBJ2-1, the V gene TRBV20-1, with TRBD1 identical over 7 bases. The CDR3 covers 13 residues. The J segment lost 4 bases and the V segment lost 8 bases, leaving 8 bases of the junction unmatched. Per germline, CDR1 DFQATT and CDR2 SNEGSKA (reference sequence). The CDR3, as DNA: TGCAGTCTGGACAGGTCCCCTTACAATGAGCAGTTCTTC. Its protein product is CSLDRSPYNEQFF.

In its sample, this clonotype was seen a few times. The rearrangement links TRBV10-3 to TRBJ2-1; TRBD1 might be the D (5 bases). CDR1 and CDR2 (germline): ENHRY, SYGVKD. V shed 6 bases and J shed 11 bases, with 8 bases lying between them. This CDR3 has 10 residues. The CDR3 spells CAIRGLQQFF. The CDR3 nucleotides are TGTGCCATCAGGGGGCTGCAGCAGTTCTTC.

The gene calls are TRBV3-1 and TRBJ1-3; D perhaps matches TRBD1 (6 bases). Germline V gives CDR1 LGHDT, CDR2 YNNKEL (reference sequence). The ends were cut back, 2 bases at V and 5 bases at J, with 13 bases in the middle. The CDR3 consists of 15 residues. The CDR3 loop is CASSQPGTPRNTIYF. The DNA of the CDR3 is TGTGCCAGCAGCCAACCCGGGACACCCCGAAACACCATATATTTT.

In its sample, this clonotype was seen a few times. The V gene is TRBV4-2, the J gene TRBJ1-2, with 7 bases lining up with TRBD1. CDR1 and CDR2 (germline): LGHNA, YNFKEQ. Trimming cost V 1 base and J 7 bases; bases outside gene matches: 9. This CDR3 is 15 amino acids long. CDR3: CASSQARQGESGYTF. CDR3 coding DNA: TGTGCCAGCAGCCAAGCAAGACAGGGAGAGAGTGGCTACACCTTC.

Written as DNA, the CDR3 is TGTGCCAGCAGTTACATTGGACTAGCGGATATAGCCAAAAACATTCAGTACTTC. This codes for CASSYIGLADIAKNIQYF. The chain recombines TRBV6-5 with TRBJ2-4, with 10 bases aligning to TRBD2. The junction had 7 bases not matched to a gene; V was cut back by 2 bases and J by 0 bases. This CDR3 region has 18 residues. Germline V gene data show CDR1 as MNHEY and CDR2 as SVGAGI.